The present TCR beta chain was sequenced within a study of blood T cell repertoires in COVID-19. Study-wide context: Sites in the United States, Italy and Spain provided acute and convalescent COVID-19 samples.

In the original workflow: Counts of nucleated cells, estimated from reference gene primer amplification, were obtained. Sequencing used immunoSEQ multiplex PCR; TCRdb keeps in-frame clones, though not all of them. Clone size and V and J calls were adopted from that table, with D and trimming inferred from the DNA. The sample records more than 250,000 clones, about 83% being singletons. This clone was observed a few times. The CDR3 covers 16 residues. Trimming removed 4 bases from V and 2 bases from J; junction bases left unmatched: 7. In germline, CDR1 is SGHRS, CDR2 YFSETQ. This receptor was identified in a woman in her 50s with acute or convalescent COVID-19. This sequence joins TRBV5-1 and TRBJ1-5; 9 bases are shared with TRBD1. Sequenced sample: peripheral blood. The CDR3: CASSGRDREGNQPQHF. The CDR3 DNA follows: TGCGCCAGCAGCGGAAGGGACAGGGAAGGCAATCAGCCCCAGCATTTT.